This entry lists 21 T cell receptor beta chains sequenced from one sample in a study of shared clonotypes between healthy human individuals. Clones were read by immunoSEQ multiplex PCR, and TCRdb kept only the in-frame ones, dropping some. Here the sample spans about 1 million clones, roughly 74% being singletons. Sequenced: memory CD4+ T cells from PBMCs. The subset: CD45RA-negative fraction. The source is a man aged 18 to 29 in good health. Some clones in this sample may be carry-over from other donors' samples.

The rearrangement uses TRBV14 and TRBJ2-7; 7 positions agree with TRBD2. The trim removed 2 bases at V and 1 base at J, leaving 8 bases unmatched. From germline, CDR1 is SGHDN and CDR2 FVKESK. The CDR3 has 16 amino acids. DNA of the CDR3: TGTGCCAGCAGCCAAAAGACTAGCTCTCCATCCTACGAGCAGTACTTC. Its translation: CASSQKTSSPSYEQYF.

The CDR3 nucleotides read TGCGCCAGCAGCCGGGAAAAAGCGGGAGAGACCCAGTACTTC. Protein sequence: CASSREKAGETQYF. The rearrangement uses TRBV4-1 and TRBJ2-5; maybe TRBD2 (6 bases). The CDR3 runs to 14 residues. Trimming cost V 4 bases and J 4 bases, with 13 bases left between them. CDR1 and CDR2 from the germline V gene are MGHRA and YSYEKL.

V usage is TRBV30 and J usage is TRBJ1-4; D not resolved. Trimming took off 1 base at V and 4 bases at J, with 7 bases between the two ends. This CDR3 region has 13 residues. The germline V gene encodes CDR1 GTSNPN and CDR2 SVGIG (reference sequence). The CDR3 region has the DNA TGTGCCTGGAGTGCCCGACTTAATGAAAAACTGTTTTTT. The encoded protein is CAWSARLNEKLFF. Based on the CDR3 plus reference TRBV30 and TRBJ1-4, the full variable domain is SQTIHQWPATLVQPVGSPLSLECTVEGTSNPNLYWYRQAAGRGLQLLFYSVGIGQISSEVPQNLSASRPQDRQFILSSKKLLLSDSGFYLCAWSARLNEKLFFGSGTQLSVL.

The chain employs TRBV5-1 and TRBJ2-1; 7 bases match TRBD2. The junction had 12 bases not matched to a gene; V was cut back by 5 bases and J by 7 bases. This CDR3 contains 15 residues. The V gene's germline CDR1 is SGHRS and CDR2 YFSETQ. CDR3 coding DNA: TGCGCCAGCAGTTCTAGCGGCCGAGATAGGAATGAGCAGTTCTTC. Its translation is CASSSSGRDRNEQFF.

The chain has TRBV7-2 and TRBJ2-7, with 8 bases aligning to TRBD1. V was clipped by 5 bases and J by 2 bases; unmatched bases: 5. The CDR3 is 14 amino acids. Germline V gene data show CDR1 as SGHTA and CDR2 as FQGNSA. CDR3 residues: CASSSRQGPYEQYF. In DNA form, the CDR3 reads TGTGCCAGCAGCAGCCGACAGGGGCCCTACGAGCAGTACTTC.

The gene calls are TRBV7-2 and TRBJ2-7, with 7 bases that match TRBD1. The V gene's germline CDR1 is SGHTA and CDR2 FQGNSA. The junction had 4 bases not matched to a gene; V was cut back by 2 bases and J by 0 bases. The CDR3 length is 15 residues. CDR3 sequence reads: CASSLTGANSYEQYF. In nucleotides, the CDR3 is TGTGCCAGCAGCTTAACAGGGGCAAACTCCTACGAGCAGTACTTC.

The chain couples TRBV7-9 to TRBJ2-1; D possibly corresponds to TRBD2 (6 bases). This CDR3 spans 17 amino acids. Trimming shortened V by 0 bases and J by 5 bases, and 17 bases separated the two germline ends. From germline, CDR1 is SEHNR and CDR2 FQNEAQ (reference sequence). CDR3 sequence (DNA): TGTGCCAGCAGCTTAGCTATGGTAGCGCGGGGAAACAATGAGCAGTTCTTC. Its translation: CASSLAMVARGNNEQFF.

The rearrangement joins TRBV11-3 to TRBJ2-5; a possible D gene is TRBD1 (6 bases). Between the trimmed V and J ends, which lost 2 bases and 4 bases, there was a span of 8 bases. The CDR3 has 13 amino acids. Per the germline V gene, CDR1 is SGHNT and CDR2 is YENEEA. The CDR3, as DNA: TGTGCCAGCAGCTTAACCAGGGGAGAGACCCAGTACTTC. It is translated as CASSLTRGETQYF.

CDR3 sequence (DNA): TGTGCCAGCAGCTTAGGGACAGGGGAATATGGCTACACCTTC. This codes for CASSLGTGEYGYTF. The V call is TRBV7-9, the J call TRBJ1-2, with TRBD1 matching over 9 bases. CDR1 and CDR2 from the germline V gene are SEHNR and FQNEAQ (reference sequence). This CDR3 has 14 residues. The V gene end was trimmed by 1 base and the J gene end by 5 bases; junction bases not matched to a gene: 2.

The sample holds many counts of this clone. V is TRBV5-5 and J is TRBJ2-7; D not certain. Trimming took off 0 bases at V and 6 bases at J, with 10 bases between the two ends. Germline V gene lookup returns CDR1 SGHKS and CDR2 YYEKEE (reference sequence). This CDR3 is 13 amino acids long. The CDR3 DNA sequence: TGTGCCAGCAGCTTGGCCCCGCGGACCGAGCAGTACTTC. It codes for CASSLAPRTEQYF.

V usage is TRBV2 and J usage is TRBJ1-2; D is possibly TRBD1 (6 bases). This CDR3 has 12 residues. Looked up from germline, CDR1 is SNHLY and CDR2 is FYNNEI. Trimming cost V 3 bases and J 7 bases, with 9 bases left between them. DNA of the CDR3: TGTGCCAGCAGTGAGGACAGACCTGGCTACACCTTC. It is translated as CASSEDRPGYTF.

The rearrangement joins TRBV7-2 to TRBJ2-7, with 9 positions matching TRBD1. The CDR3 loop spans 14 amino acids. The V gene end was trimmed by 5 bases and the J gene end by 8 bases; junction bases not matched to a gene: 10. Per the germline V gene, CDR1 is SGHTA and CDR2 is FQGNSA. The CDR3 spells CASSPSGTGSKQYF. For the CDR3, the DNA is TGTGCCAGCAGCCCCTCCGGGACAGGGAGTAAGCAGTACTTC.

The CDR3 DNA reads TGCGCCAGCAGCTTGACGCGGGAGGGATGGGAGACCCAGTACTTC. Encoded protein: CASSLTREGWETQYF. The chain carries TRBV5-1 and TRBJ2-5; 9 positions match TRBD2. The germline V gene has CDR1 SGHRS and CDR2 YFSETQ. Trimming cost V 1 base and J 5 bases; bases outside gene matches: 6. The CDR3 consists of 15 residues.

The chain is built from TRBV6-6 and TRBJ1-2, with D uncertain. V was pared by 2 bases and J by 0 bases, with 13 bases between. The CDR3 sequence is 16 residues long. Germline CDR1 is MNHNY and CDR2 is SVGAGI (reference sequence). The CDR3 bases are TGTGCCAGCAGTTACCAGAGTGGAGGAGCTAACTATGGCTACACCTTC. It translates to CASSYQSGGANYGYTF.

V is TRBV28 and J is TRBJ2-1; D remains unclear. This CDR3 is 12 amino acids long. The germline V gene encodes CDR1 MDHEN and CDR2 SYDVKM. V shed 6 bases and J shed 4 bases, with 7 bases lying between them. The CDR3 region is CASSRNYNEQFF. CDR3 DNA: TGTGCCAGCAGCCGAAATTACAATGAGCAGTTCTTC. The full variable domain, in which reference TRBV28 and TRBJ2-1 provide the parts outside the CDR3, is DVKVTQSSRYLVKRTGEKVFLECVQDMDHENMFWYRQDPGLGLRLIYFSYDVKMKEKGDIPEGYSVSREKKERFSLILESASTNQTSMYLCASSRNYNEQFFGPGTRLTVL.

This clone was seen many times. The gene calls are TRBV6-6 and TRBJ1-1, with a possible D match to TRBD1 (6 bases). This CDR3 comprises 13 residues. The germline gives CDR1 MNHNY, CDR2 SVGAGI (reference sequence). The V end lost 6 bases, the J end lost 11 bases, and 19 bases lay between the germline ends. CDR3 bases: TGTGCCAGCAGCAAAAGGAAGGGGGATGACGCTTTCTTT. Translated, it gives CASSKRKGDDAFF.

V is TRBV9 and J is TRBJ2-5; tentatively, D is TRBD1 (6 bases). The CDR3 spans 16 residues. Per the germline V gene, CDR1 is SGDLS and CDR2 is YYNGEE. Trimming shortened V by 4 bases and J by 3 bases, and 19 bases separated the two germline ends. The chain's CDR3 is CASSTQGRAGEETQYF. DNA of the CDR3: TGTGCCAGCAGCACCCAAGGTCGGGCAGGGGAAGAGACCCAGTACTTC.

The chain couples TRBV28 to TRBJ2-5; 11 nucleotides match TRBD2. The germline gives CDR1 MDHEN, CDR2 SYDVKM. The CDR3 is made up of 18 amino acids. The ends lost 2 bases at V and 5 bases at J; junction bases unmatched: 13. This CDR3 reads CASSLNRGLASGRETQYF. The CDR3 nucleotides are TGTGCCAGCAGTTTAAACAGGGGGTTGGCTAGCGGGAGGGAGACCCAGTACTTC. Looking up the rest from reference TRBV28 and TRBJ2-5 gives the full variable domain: DVKVTQSSRYLVKRTGEKVFLECVQDMDHENMFWYRQDPGLGLRLIYFSYDVKMKEKGDIPEGYSVSREKKERFSLILESASTNQTSMYLCASSLNRGLASGRETQYFGPGTRLLVL.

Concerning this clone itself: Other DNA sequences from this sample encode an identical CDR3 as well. The CDR3 DNA is TGTGCCAGCAGCGAGGGACTAGCGGGATCGTACAATGAGCAGTTCTTC. Translating it yields CASSEGLAGSYNEQFF. The chain joins TRBV9 to TRBJ2-1; 13 nucleotides line up with TRBD2. The CDR3 spans 16 residues. Per germline, CDR1 SGDLS and CDR2 YYNGEE. J lost 4 bases, V lost 3 bases, and 4 bases had no gene match.

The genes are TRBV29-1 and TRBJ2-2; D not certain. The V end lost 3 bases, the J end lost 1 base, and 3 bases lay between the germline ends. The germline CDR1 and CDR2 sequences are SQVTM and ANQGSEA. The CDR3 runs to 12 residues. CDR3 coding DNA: TGCAGCGTTGACAAGAACACCGGGGAGCTGTTTTTT. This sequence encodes CSVDKNTGELFF.

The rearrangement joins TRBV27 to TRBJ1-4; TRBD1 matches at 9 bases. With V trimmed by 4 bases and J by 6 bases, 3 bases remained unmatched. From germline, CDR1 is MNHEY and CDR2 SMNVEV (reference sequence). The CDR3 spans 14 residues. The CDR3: CASSSTGGDEKLFF. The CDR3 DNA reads TGTGCCAGCAGTTCGACAGGGGGGGATGAAAAACTGTTTTTT.